This T cell receptor (beta chain) comes out of a study of human T cells and chemical hapten exposure. Overall study context: Scalp application of diphenylcyclopropenone was performed weekly in patients across the entire roughly 26-week study.

The sample holds many counts of this clonotype. Its antigen is not identified. Described time point: pre-sensitization, week 0. The treatment: therapeutic diphenylcyclopropenone sensitization with weekly scalp DPC. V dropped 0 bases and J dropped 5; count of bases not matched to a gene: 17. This CDR3 has 19 amino acids. Germline CDR1 and CDR2: ENHRY and SYGVKD. TCRdb called the RACE reads again in MiXCR, with one record for every CDR3 protein. The sample has around 56,000 distinct CDR3 sequences, around 10% seen once. Study-level points and caveats: Significantly greater numbers of large CDR3 similarity clusters came from expanded TCRs than from controls.

This sequence was found in a middle-aged man with alopecia areata. Some clones in this sample may be carry-over from other donors' samples. V usage is TRBV10-3 and J usage is TRBJ2-5, with TRBD1 matching over 8 bases. The specimen was whole blood, collected in connection with sensitization to the hapten diphenylcyclopropenone (DPC). CDR3 nucleotides: TGTGCCATCAGTGAGTCATTCGCACAGGGGGTAGCCGGGATCGAGACCCAGTACTTC. It specifies CAISESFAQGVAGIETQYF.